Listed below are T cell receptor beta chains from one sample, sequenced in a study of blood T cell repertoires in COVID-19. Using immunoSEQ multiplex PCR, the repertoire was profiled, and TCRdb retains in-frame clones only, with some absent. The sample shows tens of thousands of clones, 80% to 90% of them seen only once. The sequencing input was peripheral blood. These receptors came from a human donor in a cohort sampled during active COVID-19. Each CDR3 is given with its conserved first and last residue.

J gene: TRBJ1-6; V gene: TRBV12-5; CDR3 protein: CASGLVTLEGGNSPLHF
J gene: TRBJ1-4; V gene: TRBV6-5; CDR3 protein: CASTIQGFGEKLFF
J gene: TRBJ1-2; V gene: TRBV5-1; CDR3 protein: CASSPQTGGYGYTF
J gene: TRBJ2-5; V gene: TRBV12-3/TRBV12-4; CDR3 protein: CASSLTSGETQYF
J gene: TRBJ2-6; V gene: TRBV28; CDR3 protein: CASSELGGAGANVLTF
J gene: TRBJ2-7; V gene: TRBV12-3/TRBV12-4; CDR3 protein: CASSFRGAYEQYF
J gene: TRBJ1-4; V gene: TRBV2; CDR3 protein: CASKPFTTNEKLFF
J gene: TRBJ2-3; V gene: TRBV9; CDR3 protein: CASSVGAGGDTQYF
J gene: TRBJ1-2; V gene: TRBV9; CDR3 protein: CASSVGRGGLYGYTF
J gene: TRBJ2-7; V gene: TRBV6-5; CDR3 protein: CASSLRLAGSYEQYF
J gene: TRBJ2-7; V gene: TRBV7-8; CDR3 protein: CASSLILSSYEQYF
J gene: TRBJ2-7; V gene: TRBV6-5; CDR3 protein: CASRRQVQSSYEQYF
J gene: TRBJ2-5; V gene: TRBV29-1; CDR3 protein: CSVVEGWTQYF
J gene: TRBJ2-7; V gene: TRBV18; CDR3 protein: CASSPTRAGGSYEQYF
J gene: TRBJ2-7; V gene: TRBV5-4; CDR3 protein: CASSQQGRDHEQYF
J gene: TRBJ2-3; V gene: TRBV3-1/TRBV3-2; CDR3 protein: CASSPLSLAGRADTQYF
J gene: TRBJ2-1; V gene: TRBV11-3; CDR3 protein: CASSLEAGGRNEQFF
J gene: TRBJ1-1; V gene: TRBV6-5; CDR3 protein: CASNPVGARNTEAFF
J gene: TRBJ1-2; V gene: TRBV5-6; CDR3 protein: CASSLVSFYTF
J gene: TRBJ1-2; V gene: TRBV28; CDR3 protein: CASSPVGQPWTGGTF
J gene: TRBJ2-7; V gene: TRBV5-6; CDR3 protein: CASSPQGLAVWDTYEQYF
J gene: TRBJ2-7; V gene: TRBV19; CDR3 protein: CASSTLGQGQTYEQYF
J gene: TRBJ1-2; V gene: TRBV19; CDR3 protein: CASKPDRGTYGYTF
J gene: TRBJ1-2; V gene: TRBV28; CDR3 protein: CASKGTGVFGYTF
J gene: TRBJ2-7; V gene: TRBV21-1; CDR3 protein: CASSKLGLAGGWVPYEQYF
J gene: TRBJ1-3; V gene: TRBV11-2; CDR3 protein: CASSPGDTLSGNTIYF
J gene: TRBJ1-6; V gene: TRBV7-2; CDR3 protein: CASSFGGRHNSPLHF
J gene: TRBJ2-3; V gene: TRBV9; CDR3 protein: CASSAPRGPSTDTQYF
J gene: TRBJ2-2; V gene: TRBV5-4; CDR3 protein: CASSRPGQGLDGELFF
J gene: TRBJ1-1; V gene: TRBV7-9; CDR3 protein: CASSLDRGGLGVAFF
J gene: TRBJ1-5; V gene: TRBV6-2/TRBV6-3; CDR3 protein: CASSYLRGGNQPQHF
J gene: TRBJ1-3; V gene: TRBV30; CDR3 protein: CAWSSTDSGNTIYF
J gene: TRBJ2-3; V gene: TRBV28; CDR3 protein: CASSRFTGGGTDTQYF